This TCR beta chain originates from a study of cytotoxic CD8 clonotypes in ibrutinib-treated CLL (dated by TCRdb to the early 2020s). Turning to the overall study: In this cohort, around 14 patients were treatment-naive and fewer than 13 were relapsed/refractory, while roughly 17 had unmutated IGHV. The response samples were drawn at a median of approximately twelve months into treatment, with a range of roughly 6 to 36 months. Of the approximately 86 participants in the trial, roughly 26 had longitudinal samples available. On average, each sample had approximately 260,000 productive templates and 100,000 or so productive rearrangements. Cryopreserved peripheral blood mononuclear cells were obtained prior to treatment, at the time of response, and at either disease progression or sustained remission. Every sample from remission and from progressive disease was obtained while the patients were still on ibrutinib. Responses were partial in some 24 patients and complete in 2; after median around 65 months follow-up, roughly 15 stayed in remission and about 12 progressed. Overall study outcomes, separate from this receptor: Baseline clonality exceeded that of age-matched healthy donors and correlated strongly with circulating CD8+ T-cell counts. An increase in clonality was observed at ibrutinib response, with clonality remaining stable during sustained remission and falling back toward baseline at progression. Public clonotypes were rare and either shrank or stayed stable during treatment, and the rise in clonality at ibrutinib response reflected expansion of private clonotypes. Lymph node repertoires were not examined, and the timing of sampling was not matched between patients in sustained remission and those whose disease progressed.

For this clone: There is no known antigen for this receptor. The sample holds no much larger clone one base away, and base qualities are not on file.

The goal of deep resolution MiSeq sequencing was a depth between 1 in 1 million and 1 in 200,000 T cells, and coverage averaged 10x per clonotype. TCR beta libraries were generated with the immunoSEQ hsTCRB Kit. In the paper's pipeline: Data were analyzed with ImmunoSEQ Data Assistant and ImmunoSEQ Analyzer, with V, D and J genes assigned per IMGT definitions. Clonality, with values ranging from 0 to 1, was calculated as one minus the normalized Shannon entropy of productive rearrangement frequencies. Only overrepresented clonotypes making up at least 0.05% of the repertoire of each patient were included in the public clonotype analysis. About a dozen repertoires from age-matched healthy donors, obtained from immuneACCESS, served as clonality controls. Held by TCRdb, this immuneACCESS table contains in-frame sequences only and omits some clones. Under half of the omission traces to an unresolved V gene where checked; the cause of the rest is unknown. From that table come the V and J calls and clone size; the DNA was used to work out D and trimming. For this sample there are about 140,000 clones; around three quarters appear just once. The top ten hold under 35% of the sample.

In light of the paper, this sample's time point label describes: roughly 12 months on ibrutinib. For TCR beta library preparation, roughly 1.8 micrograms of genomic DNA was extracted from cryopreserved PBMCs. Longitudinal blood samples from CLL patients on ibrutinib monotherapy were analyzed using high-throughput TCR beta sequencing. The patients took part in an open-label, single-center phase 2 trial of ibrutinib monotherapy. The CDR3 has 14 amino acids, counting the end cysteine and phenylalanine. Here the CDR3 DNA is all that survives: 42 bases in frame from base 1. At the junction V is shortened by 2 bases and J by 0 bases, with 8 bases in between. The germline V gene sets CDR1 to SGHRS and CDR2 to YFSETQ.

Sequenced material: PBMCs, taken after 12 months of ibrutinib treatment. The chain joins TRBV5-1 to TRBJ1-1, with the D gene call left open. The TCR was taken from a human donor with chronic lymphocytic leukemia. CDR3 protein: CASSLSYLNTEAFF. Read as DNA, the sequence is TGCGCCAGCAGCTTAAGCTATTTGAACACTGAAGCTTTCTTT.